The 16 T cell receptor beta chains given below trace back to one sample, sequenced in a study of radiotherapy plus CTLA-4 blockade in lung cancer. Using immunoSEQ multiplex PCR, the repertoire was profiled, and TCRdb retains in-frame clones only, with some absent. The data hold approximately 45,000 clones, with 63% observed a single time. This material consisted of peripheral blood, taken from a patient treated with radiotherapy plus ipilimumab. The source is a human donor with non-small cell lung cancer who had a partial response to radiotherapy plus ipilimumab.

The gene calls are TRBV14 and TRBJ1-3; no definite D call. The V end was cut by 2 bases, the J end by 0 bases, with 8 bases between. This CDR3 spans 15 amino acids. Per the germline V gene, CDR1 is SGHDN and CDR2 is FVKESK. The CDR3 is CASSQLSGSGNTIYF. In nucleotides, the CDR3 is TGTGCCAGCAGCCAATTATCCGGCTCTGGAAACACCATATATTTT.

The J gene is TRBJ2-1, the V gene TRBV5-4, with 8 bases fitting TRBD2. V shed 5 bases, J shed 3 bases, and the junction held 7 bases outside the gene matches. CDR1 SGHNT and CDR2 YYREEE come from the germline V gene (reference sequence). CDR3 length equals 15 residues. The DNA of the CDR3 is TGTGCCAGCAGTATGACGGGGGGGAACTACAATGAGCAGTTCTTC. Amino acid sequence: CASSMTGGNYNEQFF.

This clone has a handful of counts. The V gene is TRBV12-5, the J gene TRBJ1-1; no firm D call. CDR3 length equals 13 residues. Deletions cut 4 bases from V and 5 bases from J, with 11 bases between. Germline V gene data show CDR1 as LGHNT and CDR2 as FRNRAP. CDR3 bases: TGTGCTAGTGGTTCCTACTGGAGGACTGAAGCTTTCTTT. Encoded protein: CASGSYWRTEAFF.

The chain employs TRBV5-1 and TRBJ2-3; TRBD2 agrees at 10 bases. This CDR3 comprises 15 residues. After removal of 5 bases from V and 5 bases from J, the junction contained 8 bases not matched to a gene. CDR1 is SGHRS, CDR2 YFSETQ, per germline. The CDR3 coding sequence is TGCGCCAGCAGACCTAGCGGGAGTCACGGAGATACGCAGTATTTT. Translated, it gives CASRPSGSHGDTQYF.

The chain links TRBV2 to TRBJ2-5; D might be TRBD1 (6 bases). The J call could be wrong; TRBJ2-7 is a better fit for the DNA end. The CDR3 is made up of 13 amino acids. From germline, CDR1 is SNHLY and CDR2 FYNNEI. CDR3 sequence (DNA): TGTGCCAGCAGCCGGGACACGGGGCACGAGCAGTACTTC. Its protein is CASSRDTGHEQYF.

The chain joins TRBV7-9 to TRBJ2-1; maybe TRBD2 (6 bases). Germline lookup yields CDR1 SEHNR and CDR2 FQNEAQ (reference sequence). The CDR3 spans 14 residues. V was shortened by 5 bases and J by 2 bases, with 10 bases between the two germline ends. CDR3 DNA: TGTGCCAGCAGCCCGCGGGGCACCTACAATGAGCAGTTCTTC. Translation gives CASSPRGTYNEQFF.

There are a few counts of this clone. This chain uses TRBV5-6 with TRBJ1-3; the D gene is possibly TRBD1 (5 bases). V gave up 0 bases and J gave up 0 bases, with 13 bases separating them. From germline, CDR1 is SGHDT and CDR2 YYEEEE. CDR3 length equals 17 residues. The CDR3 spells CASSLGLQGFSGNTIYF. The CDR3 DNA sequence: TGTGCCAGCAGCTTGGGGCTTCAGGGATTCTCTGGAAACACCATATATTTT.

This chain uses TRBV9 with TRBJ1-6, with D unclear. The germline gives CDR1 SGDLS, CDR2 YYNGEE. Deletions cut 4 bases from V and 6 bases from J, with 11 bases between. The CDR3 totals 14 residues. CDR3 in amino acids: CASSPSGINSPLHF. In DNA form, the CDR3 reads TGTGCCAGCAGCCCCTCAGGTATTAATTCACCCCTCCACTTT.

The chain combines TRBV5-6 with TRBJ2-7, with D uncertain. V lost 2 bases and J 3 bases, leaving 6 bases between the germline ends. CDR3 length: 12 amino acids. Germline V CDR1 and CDR2: SGHDT, YYEEEE. CDR3 loop: CASSFKLYEQYF. The CDR3, as DNA: TGTGCCAGCAGCTTTAAGCTCTACGAGCAGTACTTC.

This sequence joins TRBV18 and TRBJ1-4; 8 bases are a match to TRBD1. V gave up 1 base and J gave up 8 bases; unmatched junction bases: 6. Looked up from germline, CDR1 is KGHSH and CDR2 is LQKENI. The CDR3 runs to 15 residues. CDR3 in amino acids: CASSPRQGLGEKLFF. CDR3 bases: TGTGCCAGCTCACCACGACAGGGGCTGGGGGAAAAACTGTTTTTT.

The V gene is TRBV27, the J gene TRBJ2-3, with D possibly being TRBD1 (6 bases). Trimming removed 7 bases from V and 6 bases from J, with 11 bases in between. Germline V gene data show CDR1 as MNHEY and CDR2 as SMNVEV (reference sequence). The CDR3 is 12 amino acids. The CDR3 loop is CASKQGGDTQYF. The CDR3 DNA reads TGTGCCAGCAAACAGGGTGGGGATACGCAGTATTTT.

CDR3 sequence (DNA): TGTGCCAGCACCCACCCCAGGGTGATCACTAACTATGGCTACACCTTC. This gives the protein CASTHPRVITNYGYTF. This chain connects TRBV6-6 to TRBJ1-2, with D maybe TRBD1 (5 bases). The germline CDR1 and CDR2 sequences are MNHNY and SVGAGI (reference sequence). The length of the CDR3 is 16 residues. With 7 bases removed from V and 0 bases from J, the gap between germline ends came to 18 bases.

This chain uses TRBV11-2 with TRBJ2-7; D is undetermined. Trimming shortened V by 2 bases and J by 4 bases, and 3 bases separated the two germline ends. The germline CDR1 and CDR2 sequences are SGHAT and FQNNGV. There are 11 residues in the CDR3. The CDR3: CASSLQYEQYF. The CDR3 DNA sequence: TGTGCCAGCAGCTTACAATACGAGCAGTACTTC. Combining the CDR3 with reference TRBV11-2 and TRBJ2-7 gives the whole variable domain EAGVAQSPRYKIIEKRQSVAFWCNPISGHATLYWYQQILGQGPKLLIQFQNNGVVDDSQLPKDRFSAERLKGVDSTLKIQPAKLEDSAVYLCASSLQYEQYFGPGTRLTVT.

The sample holds many counts of this clone. V gene TRBV6-6 combines with J gene TRBJ2-7; D is undetermined. Germline V gives CDR1 MNHNY, CDR2 SVGAGI (reference sequence). Deletions cut 4 bases from V and 7 bases from J, with 8 bases between. CDR3 length: 11 amino acids. CDR3: CASSFLTEQYF. CDR3 DNA sequence: TGTGCCAGCAGTTTCCTGACAGAGCAGTACTTC.

This clone was seen a handful of times. This chain uses TRBV6-5 with TRBJ2-7; weak D call: TRBD1 (6 bases). This CDR3 region has 13 residues. Germline V gene sequence: CDR1 MNHEY, CDR2 SVGAGI. The V end was cut by 5 bases, the J end by 6 bases, with 14 bases between. Written as DNA, the CDR3 is TGTGCCAGCAGTGAAGCAACAGGGCTCGAGCAGTACTTC. Translated: CASSEATGLEQYF.

This chain links TRBV5-4 with TRBJ2-7, with 7 bases matching TRBD2. Per germline, CDR1 SGHNT and CDR2 YYREEE (reference sequence). The CDR3 is made up of 15 amino acids. The V segment lost 4 bases and the J segment 3 bases; nucleotides outside the gene matches: 10. The CDR3 DNA reads as TGTGCCAGCAGCCGAGATGGAGGACTAGGCTACGAGCAGTACTTC. Its translation is CASSRDGGLGYEQYF.